This record looks at one TCR beta chain sequence and its context. Antigen: not known. Germline CDR1 and CDR2: SGHVS and FQNEAQ. The CDR3 contains 14 residues. V shed 8 bases, J shed 7 bases, and the junction held 11 bases outside the gene matches. The sample is drawn from a study of cytomegalovirus exposure and HLA in healthy donors. Study results and limitations: TCR association rates varied by HLA locus in a later analysis, with DRB1 highest and HLA-C lowest.

The primer mix had 60 Vbeta and 13 Jbeta primers. Sequenced by immunoSEQ multiplex PCR; TCRdb stores in-frame clones only, minus some. This sample yields about 160,000 clones, of which 70% to 85% are seen a single time; roughly 2% belongs to the top ten. This TCR derives from a man in his forties in good health and CMV-seronegative. Material: PBMCs. The rearrangement joins TRBV7-8 to TRBJ2-1; 7 bases match TRBD2. CDR3 loop: CASRRAGVSNEQFF. The CDR3 DNA is TGTGCCAGCCGTCGGGCGGGAGTTTCTAATGAGCAGTTCTTC.